Below are 32 T cell receptor beta chains sequenced from a single sample in a study of siplizumab effects on memory and regulatory T cells. The table came from immunoSEQ multiplex PCR; TCRdb's copy has only in-frame clones and leaves some out. Here the sample spans about 120,000 clones, just over 90% being singletons. The sequenced material came from non-Treg CD4+ T cells sorted from blood. The receptors come from a human donor in good health.

Worth noting for this clone: Other DNA sequences in this specimen translate into the identical CDR3. V and J are TRBV7-6 and TRBJ2-2; D uncertain. Germline-derived CDR1 and CDR2 are SGHVS and FNYEAQ. V was trimmed by 0 bases and J by 0 bases, leaving 5 bases between them. The CDR3 length is 15 residues. The CDR3 DNA sequence: TGTGCCAGCAGCTTAGCGGGGTCGAACACCGGGGAGCTGTTTTTT. The encoded protein is CASSLAGSNTGELFF.

This chain uses TRBV7-3 with TRBJ1-2; TRBD1 aligns across 9 bases. The CDR3 covers 15 residues. The germline V gene has CDR1 SGHTA and CDR2 FQGTGA. The V segment lost 0 bases and the J segment 5 bases; nucleotides outside the gene matches: 4. The CDR3: CASSLTGTGIYGYTF. The CDR3, as DNA: TGTGCCAGCAGCTTAACCGGGACAGGGATATATGGCTACACCTTC.

The chain couples TRBV5-1 to TRBJ2-7, with TRBD1 matching 7 bases. The germline gives CDR1 SGHRS, CDR2 YFSETQ. The CDR3 sequence is 17 residues long. V lost 4 bases to trimming and J lost 4 bases; unmatched junction nucleotides: 17. The CDR3 spells CASSRGQPWASPYEQYF. The CDR3 DNA is TGCGCCAGCAGCCGGGGACAGCCTTGGGCCTCTCCTTACGAGCAGTACTTC.

The chain links TRBV11-3 to TRBJ1-1, with D possibly matching TRBD1 (6 bases). Germline CDR1 is SGHNT and CDR2 is YENEEA. V lost 0 bases, J lost 2 bases, and 13 bases lay in between. The CDR3 spans 16 residues. The CDR3 region is CASSLEGGRANTEAFF. The CDR3 region has the DNA TGTGCCAGCAGCTTAGAGGGGGGCAGGGCTAACACTGAAGCTTTCTTT.

The chain combines TRBV7-2 with TRBJ2-7, with 7 bases fitting TRBD1. V shed 2 bases and J 2 bases; nucleotides not matched to a gene: 18. The CDR3 is 19 residues long. From germline, CDR1 is SGHTA and CDR2 FQGNSA. The CDR3 nucleotides are TGTGCCAGCAGCTTATTTCCCGCCATGACAGGGTTGAGCCCCTACGAGCAGTACTTC. Protein sequence: CASSLFPAMTGLSPYEQYF.

The V gene is TRBV30, the J gene TRBJ2-1; the D is unclear. Trimming shortened V by 3 bases and J by 3 bases, and 6 bases separated the two germline ends. The CDR3 length is 12 residues. Germline V gene sequence: CDR1 GTSNPN, CDR2 SVGIG (reference sequence). CDR3 region: CAWSLIYNEQFF. CDR3 in DNA: TGTGCCTGGAGCTTGATCTACAATGAGCAGTTCTTC.

This chain connects TRBV6-5 to TRBJ2-5; possible D gene TRBD1, 5 bases. This CDR3 spans 15 amino acids. The germline V and J ends were trimmed by 0 bases and 2 bases, with 10 bases remaining between them. Germline values: CDR1 MNHEY, CDR2 SVGAGI. CDR3: CASSYSTTAQETQYF. The CDR3 region has the DNA TGTGCCAGCAGTTACTCGACGACAGCTCAAGAGACCCAGTACTTC.

The chain recombines TRBV5-4 with TRBJ2-6; 7 nucleotides agree with TRBD1. V lost 3 bases to trimming and J lost 0 bases; unmatched junction nucleotides: 6. Germline assignment: CDR1 SGHNT and CDR2 YYREEE (reference sequence). The CDR3 consists of 17 residues. CDR3 sequence: CASSSLHRGSGANVLTF. The DNA of the CDR3 is TGTGCCAGCAGCTCCCTGCACAGGGGCTCTGGGGCCAACGTCCTGACTTTC.

This chain links TRBV28 with TRBJ2-5, with 11 bases aligning to TRBD2. This CDR3 is 15 amino acids long. Germline CDR1 is MDHEN and CDR2 is SYDVKM. With V trimmed by 5 bases and J by 5 bases, 7 bases remained unmatched. As DNA, the CDR3 is TGTGCCAGCAGTGAACCGGGACTAGCGGCGGAGACCCAGTACTTC. Its protein is CASSEPGLAAETQYF.

The V gene is TRBV6-1, the J gene TRBJ1-1; 8 positions agree with TRBD1. Looked up from germline, CDR1 is MNHNS and CDR2 is SASEGT. CDR3 length: 13 amino acids. The V gene end was trimmed by 8 bases and the J gene end by 5 bases; junction bases not matched to a gene: 7. This chain's CDR3 is CASCRTGRTEAFF. The CDR3 coding sequence is TGTGCCAGCTGTCGGACAGGGAGAACTGAAGCTTTCTTT.

This chain connects TRBV10-1 to TRBJ1-1; a weak D match, TRBD1 (6 bases). The CDR3 spans 13 residues. Germline V gene lookup returns CDR1 WNHNN and CDR2 SYGVQD (reference sequence). The ends were cut back, 3 bases at V and 5 bases at J, with 10 bases in the middle. The CDR3 nucleotides read TGCGCCAGCAGTGACAGGGGACATACTGAAGCTTTCTTT. Its translation: CASSDRGHTEAFF.

The CDR3 bases are TGTGCCAGTACCCCAACAACAGGGAGGTCCGAGCAGTACTTC. Residues: CASTPTTGRSEQYF. V usage is TRBV19 and J usage is TRBJ2-7; D tentatively fits TRBD1 or TRBD2 (6 bases each). Germline CDR1 and CDR2: LNHDA and SQIVND (reference sequence). V was clipped by 7 bases and J by 6 bases, with 19 bases between them. CDR3 length: 14 amino acids.

The J gene is TRBJ1-3, the V gene TRBV4-1; the D is unclear. The V end lost 1 base, the J end lost 0 bases, and 13 bases lay between the germline ends. Germline assignment: CDR1 MGHRA and CDR2 YSYEKL. The CDR3 contains 17 residues. The CDR3 DNA follows: TGCGCCAGCAGCCAAGCACCTCCCGGGAACTCTGGAAACACCATATATTTT. It encodes CASSQAPPGNSGNTIYF.

The gene calls are TRBV11-2 and TRBJ2-5; D not certain. Trimming removed 5 bases from V and 7 bases from J, with 17 bases in between. This CDR3 is built from 14 residues. Germline V gene data show CDR1 as SGHAT and CDR2 as FQNNGV. The CDR3 coding sequence is TGTGCCAGCAGCCCCGCCGGTCTCTCGGGGACCCAGTACTTC. Protein: CASSPAGLSGTQYF.

The genes are TRBV12-5 and TRBJ1-2; no clear D. V shed 5 bases and J shed 11 bases, with 18 bases lying between them. Germline loops: CDR1 LGHNT, CDR2 FRNRAP. The CDR3 is 13 amino acids. The CDR3 protein is CASGTSTREVYTF. The CDR3 bases are TGTGCTAGTGGTACTTCGACCCGGGAAGTATACACCTTC.

The J gene is TRBJ2-3, the V gene TRBV9, with TRBD2 identical over 9 bases. V dropped 0 bases and J dropped 4; count of bases not matched to a gene: 12. The germline gives CDR1 SGDLS, CDR2 YYNGEE. The CDR3 is 18 residues long. CDR3 sequence (DNA): TGTGCCAGCAGCGTAGCTTGGAATAGCGGGGGACTCGCAGATACGCAGTATTTT. This sequence encodes CASSVAWNSGGLADTQYF.

The CDR3 sequence is CASSLTPGQGVSGEQYF. CDR3 nucleotides: TGCGCCAGCAGCTTGACCCCCGGACAGGGGGTTTCGGGAGAGCAGTACTTC. The chain joins TRBV5-1 to TRBJ2-7; 10 nucleotides line up with TRBD1. Trimming at V came to 1 base and at J to 7 bases, leaving 14 bases not matched to a gene. CDR3 size: 17 residues. Germline CDR1 reads SGHRS; CDR2 reads YFSETQ.

Concerning this clone: At one boundary the junction diverges from the germline segment, which might be a read error. V is TRBV11-3 and J is TRBJ2-5; D unresolved. The CDR3 runs 13 residues. Germline CDR1 and CDR2: SGHNT and YENEEA. CDR3 in DNA: TGTGCCAGCAGCTTAGGCCAACAAGAGGCCCAGTACTTC. Translation gives CASSLGQQEAQYF.

The chain joins TRBV9 to TRBJ2-7; 8 bases are shared with TRBD1. Germline CDR1 is SGDLS and CDR2 is YYNGEE. The CDR3 consists of 14 residues. The V gene end was trimmed by 3 bases and the J gene end by 6 bases; junction bases not matched to a gene: 8. The DNA of the CDR3 is TGTGCCAGCAGCGCGCAGGGGGCCCCTAGCGAGCAGTACTTC. Its protein product is CASSAQGAPSEQYF.

The chain uses TRBV11-2 and TRBJ2-2; maybe TRBD2 (5 bases). The V gene lost 2 bases and the J gene lost 3 bases, with 10 bases spanning the gap. The CDR3 spans 15 residues. The germline gives CDR1 SGHAT, CDR2 FQNNGV. The CDR3 DNA follows: TGTGCCAGCAGCTTAAGCGGCAGTCACACCGGGGAGCTGTTTTTT. This encodes CASSLSGSHTGELFF.

For the CDR3, the DNA is TGTGCCATCAGCGAGACAGGGGGCTCCTACAATGAGCAGTTCTTC. Protein: CAISETGGSYNEQFF. The chain uses TRBV10-3 and TRBJ2-1; 9 bases match TRBD1. Germline CDR1 is ENHRY and CDR2 is SYGVKD. With V trimmed by 6 bases and J by 0 bases, 3 bases remained unmatched. The CDR3 is made up of 15 amino acids.

The chain has TRBV2 and TRBJ2-7; unclear D gene. Germline CDR1 SNHLY, CDR2 FYNNEI. CDR3 length equals 15 residues. Trimming shortened V by 8 bases and J by 1 base, and 18 bases separated the two germline ends. Here the CDR3 reads CASLHPGRPSYEQYF. In DNA form, the CDR3 reads TGTGCCAGCCTACACCCAGGCCGACCTTCCTACGAGCAGTACTTC.

The chain recombines TRBV23-1 with TRBJ2-3, with 12 nucleotides matching TRBD2. TRBV23-1 belongs to the ORF category, with a function that is uncertain. The CDR3 totals 16 residues. The V gene end was trimmed by 3 bases and the J gene end by 8 bases; junction bases not matched to a gene: 9. In DNA, the CDR3 is TGCGCCAGCAGTCAGATCCTAGCGGGGGGGCCGGGTACGCAGTATTTT. Translation gives CASSQILAGGPGTQYF.

This chain links TRBV29-1 with TRBJ1-4, with D perhaps TRBD1 (5 bases). CDR1 and CDR2 (germline): SQVTM, ANQGSEA. The CDR3 has 11 residues. Deletions cut 4 bases from V and 8 bases from J, with 8 bases between. CDR3 sequence: CSVVREEKLFF. DNA of the CDR3: TGCAGCGTTGTCAGGGAAGAAAAACTGTTTTTT.

The chain has TRBV9 and TRBJ2-2; D ambiguous. Germline CDR1 SGDLS, CDR2 YYNGEE. The CDR3 covers 15 residues. V gave up 2 bases and J gave up 1 base, with 9 bases separating them. This CDR3 is CASSVSRQNTGELFF. The DNA for the CDR3 is TGTGCCAGCAGCGTTTCCCGACAGAACACCGGGGAGCTGTTTTTT. Full variable domain (rest looked up from reference TRBV9 and TRBJ2-2): DSGVTQTPKHLITATGQRVTLRCSPRSGDLSVYWYQQSLDQGLQFLIQYYNGEERAKGNILERFSAQQFPDLHSELNLSSLELGDSALYFCASSVSRQNTGELFFGEGSRLTVL.

The chain combines TRBV5-1 with TRBJ2-1; TRBD2 matches 7 bases. The germline gives CDR1 SGHRS, CDR2 YFSETQ. The CDR3 loop spans 15 amino acids. Trimming took 0 bases from V and 8 from J; bases not matched to a gene: 8. The DNA for the CDR3 is TGCGCCAGCAGCTTGGCCCTGGGAGGGACGGATGAGCAGTTCTTC. This sequence encodes CASSLALGGTDEQFF.

This clone was found once. The chain carries TRBV6-6 and TRBJ2-5, with D possibly being TRBD1 (6 bases). The CDR3 contains 14 residues. The V gene lost 4 bases and the J gene lost 1 base, with 10 bases spanning the gap. Germline V gives CDR1 MNHNY, CDR2 SVGAGI (reference sequence). The CDR3 bases are TGTGCCAGCAGTTCCCGGGACATCCAAGAGACCCAGTACTTC. It yields the protein CASSSRDIQETQYF.

The chain is built from TRBV15 and TRBJ2-7; the match to TRBD1 covers 8 bases. V gave up 5 bases and J gave up 2 bases; unmatched junction bases: 5. Germline V gene lookup returns CDR1 LNHNV and CDR2 YYDKDF (reference sequence). CDR3 size: 14 residues. CDR3 bases: TGTGCCACCAGCCCCCGACAGGGGACCTACGAGCAGTACTTC. This encodes CATSPRQGTYEQYF.

In the case of this clone: Mismatch with germline at one junction end may stem from a read error. The rearrangement uses TRBV7-2 and TRBJ2-1, with 10 bases aligning to TRBD2. Per germline, CDR1 SGHTA and CDR2 FQGNSA. The CDR3 runs 15 residues. Here the CDR3 reads CASSLAGVSYNEQFF. CDR3 sequence (DNA): TGTGCCAGCAGCCTAGCGGGGGTCTCCTACAATGAGCAGTTCTTC.

J is TRBJ1-5 and V is TRBV19; 8 nucleotides line up with TRBD1. The CDR3 covers 19 residues. The trim removed 5 bases at V and 0 bases at J, leaving 15 bases unmatched. Germline lookup yields CDR1 LNHDA and CDR2 SQIVND (reference sequence). The chain's CDR3 is CASSPEDRVSLYSNQPQHF. CDR3 in DNA: TGTGCCAGTAGTCCGGAGGACAGGGTCTCCCTTTATAGCAATCAGCCCCAGCATTTT.

The rearrangement joins TRBV11-3 to TRBJ2-1; TRBD2 agrees at 7 bases. Germline assignment: CDR1 SGHNT and CDR2 YENEEA. Unmatched junction bases numbered 2, after V lost 5 bases and J lost 7 bases. CDR3 length equals 12 residues. The CDR3 is CASSGGENEQFF. CDR3 nucleotide sequence: TGTGCCAGCAGCGGGGGGGAAAATGAGCAGTTCTTC.

The V call is TRBV7-3, the J call TRBJ1-6; D possibly corresponds to TRBD1 (6 bases). This CDR3 is built from 15 residues. Between the trimmed V and J ends, which lost 0 bases and 6 bases, there was a span of 9 bases. CDR1 and CDR2 from the germline V gene are SGHTA and FQGTGA. The CDR3 DNA sequence: TGTGCCAGCAGCTTAACGGGGGGCAGTAATTCACCCCTCCACTTT. The encoded protein is CASSLTGGSNSPLHF.